These 5 T cell receptor beta chains originate from one sample sequenced in a study of blood T cell repertoires in COVID-19. Repertoires were generated with immunoSEQ multiplex PCR, while TCRdb's copy carries only in-frame clones and drops some. The repertoire holds approximately 440,000 clones, with around 89% as singletons. The sequenced sample was peripheral blood. Every receptor here comes from a woman in her fifties or sixties with COVID-19, enrolled during active disease.

The chain employs TRBV27 and TRBJ1-4; 7 bases fit TRBD1. Germline CDR1 and CDR2: MNHEY and SMNVEV (reference sequence). The junction had 7 bases not matched to a gene; V was cut back by 9 bases and J by 3 bases. The CDR3 spans 14 residues. CDR3 coding DNA: TGTGCCAGACCTCAGAGGGGGCCTAATGAAAAACTGTTTTTT. Translated, it gives CARPQRGPNEKLFF.

The rearrangement joins TRBV7-3 to TRBJ2-3; 7 bases match TRBD1. CDR3 size: 13 residues. Germline V gene sequence: CDR1 SGHTA, CDR2 FQGTGA. The J segment lost 4 bases and the V segment lost 5 bases, leaving 3 bases of the junction unmatched. CDR3 loop: CASSPGGADTQYF. CDR3 bases: TGTGCCAGCAGCCCAGGGGGAGCAGATACGCAGTATTTT. The full variable domain, in which reference TRBV7-3 and TRBJ2-3 provide the parts outside the CDR3, is GAGVSQTPSNKVTEKGKYVELRCDPISGHTALYWYRQSLGQGPEFLIYFQGTGAADDSGLPNDRFFAVRPEGSVSTLKIQRTERGDSAVYLCASSPGGADTQYFGPGTRLTVL.

The V gene is TRBV7-2, the J gene TRBJ2-3; TRBD2 matches 8 bases. Germline V CDR1 and CDR2: SGHTA, FQGNSA. The CDR3 length is 15 residues. V was clipped by 5 bases and J by 2 bases; unmatched bases: 6. The CDR3 DNA sequence: TGTGCCAGCAGCACTACTAGCGGAGCCACAGATACGCAGTATTTT. Translating gives CASSTTSGATDTQYF.

This clone was seen a few times. The V and J genes are TRBV6-2 or TRBV6-3 and TRBJ1-5, with 7 bases identical to TRBD1. V dropped 0 bases and J dropped 6; count of bases not matched to a gene: 8. The germline V gene has CDR1 MNHEY and CDR2 SVGEGT. This CDR3 spans 16 amino acids. CDR3 nucleotide sequence: TGTGCCAGCAGTTACTCTGCAGGGGGACTAGGTCAGCCCCAGCATTTT. Its translation: CASSYSAGGLGQPQHF.

This chain joins TRBV19 and TRBJ2-7; TRBD1 agrees at 7 bases. The germline gives CDR1 LNHDA, CDR2 SQIVND (reference sequence). With V trimmed by 5 bases and J by 2 bases, 3 bases remained unmatched. This CDR3 region has 13 residues. For the CDR3, the DNA is TGTGCCAGTAGTCTCGACAGGGCCTACGAGCAGTACTTC. Amino acids: CASSLDRAYEQYF.